The 11 T cell receptor beta chains below come from one sample, sequenced in a study of T cells after yellow fever vaccination. MiXCR was run by TCRdb on the 5' RACE reads, yielding one entry per CDR3 protein. The profile shows around 25,000 distinct CDR3 sequences, around 3.3% of them singletons. Source: PBMCs, either bulk or a sorted T-cell subset (CD4+, CD8+, memory, or dextramer-sorted; not recorded which), taken roughly 46 days after the first yellow fever vaccination. The receptors were sampled from a man between 18 and 29 years old who received the YFV17D yellow fever vaccine.

The chain combines TRBV20-1 with TRBJ2-7; D remains unclear. Trimming pared 0 bases from V and 2 bases from J, leaving 8 bases between. CDR1 DFQATT and CDR2 SNEGSKA come from the germline V gene (reference sequence). The CDR3 spans 13 residues. DNA of the CDR3: TGCAGTGCTAGAGATGTGCAGGCCTACGAGCAGTACGTC. The encoded protein is CSARDVQAYEQYV.

Ten or more counts support this clonotype. This chain uses TRBV15 with TRBJ1-3; D call uncertain. The germline gives CDR1 LNHNV, CDR2 YYDKDF (reference sequence). The CDR3 is 15 amino acids. V was trimmed by 0 bases and J by 0 bases, leaving 6 bases between them. CDR3 region: CATSRDLPSGNTIYF. The CDR3 nucleotides read TGTGCCACCAGCAGAGATCTCCCCTCTGGAAACACCATATATTTT.

This clonotype occurred many times. The chain couples TRBV7-6 to TRBJ1-2; D not resolved. The germline V gene has CDR1 SGHVS and CDR2 FNYEAQ. V dropped 1 base and J dropped 8 bases, with 11 bases sitting between them. The CDR3 is 13 residues long. CDR3 nucleotides: TGTGCCAGCAGCTTAGGGGGAGTCAGGGGCTACACCTTC. This encodes CASSLGGVRGYTF.

This clonotype was observed a handful of times. Given a much more abundant clone one base away, this may be a read error. V is TRBV9 and J is TRBJ2-1; D is unresolved. Germline V gene sequence: CDR1 SGDLS, CDR2 YYNGEE. The CDR3 consists of 15 residues. In DNA, the CDR3 is TGTGCCAGCAGCCCCACCCCAGCCTCCGACAATGAGCAGTTCTTC. Translation gives CASSPTPASDNEQFF.

This clonotype has ten or more counts. The chain couples TRBV6-1 to TRBJ2-7; 8 nucleotides agree with TRBD1. Germline CDR1 reads MNHNS; CDR2 reads SASEGT. The CDR3 totals 14 residues. Trimming removed 2 bases from V and 4 bases from J; junction bases left unmatched: 4. As DNA, the CDR3 is TGTGCCAGCAGTGAACCGACAGGGGTTTACGAGCAGTACTTC. Residues: CASSEPTGVYEQYF.

In this sample, this clonotype turned up many times. The CDR3 DNA reads TGTGCCAGCAGAGCGGACAGGGGGTGGACCGGGGAGCTGTTTTTT. Encoded protein: CASRADRGWTGELFF. The J gene is TRBJ2-2, the V gene TRBV12-3 or TRBV12-4; 10 bases are shared with TRBD1. The V gene end was trimmed by 6 bases and the J gene end by 5 bases; junction bases not matched to a gene: 6. This CDR3 is built from 15 residues.

This clonotype was observed at least ten times. The chain has TRBV6-5 and TRBJ1-6; tentatively, D is TRBD1 (5 bases). Germline assignment: CDR1 MNHEY and CDR2 SVGAGI. The CDR3 has 16 amino acids. Trimming cost V 5 bases and J 13 bases, with 24 bases left between them. The CDR3 sequence is CASSPGTSPYLAPLHF. CDR3 nucleotide sequence: TGTGCCAGCAGTCCGGGGACCTCACCCTACCTTGCGCCCCTCCACTTT.

This clonotype was found many times. The chain recombines TRBV7-9 with TRBJ2-1, with D maybe TRBD2 (5 bases). Trimming pared 6 bases from V and 0 bases from J, leaving 15 bases between. This CDR3 region has 16 residues. CDR1 and CDR2 from the germline V gene are SEHNR and FQNEAQ (reference sequence). CDR3 nucleotide sequence: TGTGCCAGCAGGGCCTACGGGGATCCCTCCTACAATGAGCAGTTCTTC. Translation gives CASRAYGDPSYNEQFF.

This clonotype was counted at least ten times. The chain has TRBV7-8 and TRBJ2-5, with D perhaps TRBD1 or TRBD2 (6 bases each). CDR1 and CDR2 from the germline V gene are SGHVS and FQNEAQ. V lost 1 base and J 10 bases, leaving 25 bases between the germline ends. The CDR3 sequence is 17 residues long. The CDR3 sequence is CASSLVGSNRVGGSQYF. CDR3 DNA: TGTGCCAGCAGCTTAGTAGGATCGAACAGGGTGGGGGGTAGCCAGTACTTC.

In this sample, this clonotype is medium-sized. The chain employs TRBV12-3 or TRBV12-4 and TRBJ2-3, with a tentative D call TRBD2 (6 bases). Trimming stripped 7 bases from V and 0 bases from J, with 17 bases between. CDR3 size: 16 residues. CDR3 amino acids: CASIKYERGSTDTQYF. CDR3 DNA sequence: TGTGCCAGCATAAAGTATGAACGGGGGAGCACAGATACGCAGTATTTT.

This clonotype was picked up many times. The chain has TRBV3-1 and TRBJ2-5; 7 bases are shared with TRBD1. The V gene's germline CDR1 is LGHDT and CDR2 YNNKEL (reference sequence). J lost 4 bases, V lost 3 bases, and 11 bases had no gene match. The CDR3 is 16 amino acids. CDR3 coding DNA: TGTGCCAGCAGCCAGGGCCTGACAGGGCGCGCAGAGACCCAGTACTTC. Translation gives CASSQGLTGRAETQYF.